The 24 T cell receptor beta chains presented below share a single source sample, sequenced in a study of T cell responses to AZD1222 COVID-19 vaccine. Some clones are missing from TCRdb's copy, which holds only in-frame ones; the method was immunoSEQ multiplex PCR. The sample records 95,000 or so clones, roughly 86% being singletons. Sequenced here: peripheral blood, sampled on day 0 of MenACWY control vaccination. Receptor source: an adult in good health.

The gene calls are TRBV5-4 and TRBJ2-2, with D possibly being TRBD2 (7 bases). Germline CDR1 is SGHNT and CDR2 is YYREEE (reference sequence). Trimming left V 1 base short and J 3 bases short, with 10 bases between. The CDR3 has 15 amino acids. The CDR3 DNA reads TGTGCCAGCAGCTTGAAGGGGGGGTACACCGGGGAGCTGTTTTTT. It codes for CASSLKGGYTGELFF.

The genes are TRBV10-1 and TRBJ1-6; unclear D gene. Germline assignment: CDR1 WNHNN and CDR2 SYGVQD (reference sequence). The CDR3 has 13 residues. Trimming removed 4 bases from V and 7 bases from J, with 8 bases in between. The CDR3 protein is CASSVGTNSPLHF. Here the CDR3 DNA reads TGCGCCAGCAGTGTTGGAACCAATTCACCCCTCCACTTT.

This clone was seen just once. V gene TRBV7-2 combines with J gene TRBJ2-2; 7 bases fit TRBD1. CDR1 is SGHTA and CDR2 is FQGNSA in the germline V gene. V shed 1 base and J 1 base; nucleotides not matched to a gene: 6. CDR3 length equals 17 residues. The CDR3 DNA follows: TGTGCCAGCAGCTTAGGTTTAGGGACAGAGAACACCGGGGAGCTGTTTTTT. Amino acids: CASSLGLGTENTGELFF.

This chain links TRBV7-8 with TRBJ2-5; tentative D call: TRBD2 (6 bases). The CDR3 loop spans 15 amino acids. V was cut by 0 bases and J by 4 bases, with 12 bases left in between. CDR1 and CDR2 from the germline V gene are SGHVS and FQNEAQ. DNA of the CDR3: TGTGCCAGCAGCTTAGCGGGCGGGGAAGGAGAGACCCAGTACTTC. This sequence encodes CASSLAGGEGETQYF.

This chain connects TRBV6-5 to TRBJ1-2; D gene unclear. The V gene's germline CDR1 is MNHEY and CDR2 SVGAGI. CDR3 length: 15 amino acids. The V end was cut by 4 bases, the J end by 0 bases, with 12 bases between. The CDR3 DNA sequence: TGTGCCAGCAGTTCCCGCAGACCTACTAACTATGGCTACACCTTC. Protein sequence: CASSSRRPTNYGYTF.

The rearrangement links TRBV5-4 to TRBJ1-4, with a tentative D call TRBD1 (5 bases). The germline CDR1 and CDR2 sequences are SGHNT and YYREEE (reference sequence). V dropped 0 bases and J dropped 8 bases, with 11 bases sitting between them. This CDR3 region has 14 residues. DNA for the CDR3: TGTGCCAGCAGCTTGGAACGGGGCCTCGAAAAACTGTTTTTT. Translating it yields CASSLERGLEKLFF.

This rearrangement joins TRBV6-5 to TRBJ2-1; 11 nucleotides align to TRBD2. V was pared by 6 bases and J by 5 bases, with 0 bases of the junction left unmatched. The CDR3 covers 13 residues. In germline, CDR1 is MNHEY, CDR2 SVGAGI. CDR3 amino acids: CASRTSGDNEQFF. CDR3 DNA sequence: TGTGCCAGCAGGACTAGCGGGGACAATGAGCAGTTCTTC.

The chain carries TRBV11-1 and TRBJ2-1; no clear D gene. Trimming pared 1 base from V and 8 bases from J, leaving 9 bases between. Germline V gene lookup returns CDR1 SGHAT and CDR2 FQDESV (reference sequence). The CDR3 spans 13 residues. The CDR3 reads CASSLVWEDEQFF. CDR3 nucleotides: TGTGCCAGCAGCTTAGTGTGGGAAGATGAGCAGTTCTTC.

This clone has only one observation. The DNA of the CDR3 is TGTGCCAGCAGCAAATACCGACAGGCCTACGAGCAGTACTTC. Translated, it gives CASSKYRQAYEQYF. The chain carries TRBV5-4 and TRBJ2-7; D is perhaps TRBD1 (6 bases). V was pared by 4 bases and J by 2 bases, with 13 bases between. The V gene's germline CDR1 is SGHNT and CDR2 YYREEE (reference sequence). The CDR3 runs to 14 residues.

In this sample, this clone turned up once. V is TRBV5-4 and J is TRBJ1-2, with 7 nucleotides matching TRBD1. The CDR3 is made up of 19 amino acids. Looked up from germline, CDR1 is SGHNT and CDR2 is YYREEE (reference sequence). V dropped 0 bases and J dropped 7; count of bases not matched to a gene: 21. CDR3 nucleotides: TGTGCCAGCAGCTTGGCCAGGGGGTTCAGGGCCCCCTTAGGGAGTGGCTACACCTTC. It specifies CASSLARGFRAPLGSGYTF.

The CDR3, as DNA: TGTGCCAGCACCTTCTGGGGGGTCCAAGAGACCCAGTACTTC. As protein: CASTFWGVQETQYF. The chain joins TRBV7-2 to TRBJ2-5; D is possibly TRBD2 (6 bases). Trimming shortened V by 7 bases and J by 1 base, and 13 bases separated the two germline ends. The CDR3 covers 14 residues. Germline lookup yields CDR1 SGHTA and CDR2 FQGNSA.

The V call is TRBV2, the J call TRBJ2-3; D is unclear. The CDR3 sequence is 12 residues long. Germline assignment: CDR1 SNHLY and CDR2 FYNNEI. Trimming left V 3 bases short and J 4 bases short, with 5 bases between. CDR3 amino acids: CASSDGADTQYF. In DNA, the CDR3 is TGTGCCAGCAGTGACGGTGCAGATACGCAGTATTTT.

The V and J genes are TRBV4-1 and TRBJ1-6; D unresolved. The germline CDR1 and CDR2 sequences are MGHRA and YSYEKL. The CDR3 extends over 13 amino acids. V lost 4 bases to trimming and J lost 7 bases, with 8 bases between them. CDR3 in DNA: TGCGCCAGCAGCCTCGCCATGAATTCACCCCTCCACTTT. Translation gives CASSLAMNSPLHF.

The gene calls are TRBV19 and TRBJ2-6; D ambiguous. There are 14 residues in the CDR3. Germline V CDR1 and CDR2: LNHDA, SQIVND (reference sequence). Trimming took off 6 bases at V and 0 bases at J, with 6 bases between the two ends. In nucleotides, the CDR3 is TGTGCCAGTAGAGGATCCTCTGGGGCCAACGTCCTGACTTTC. It encodes CASRGSSGANVLTF. Together with reference TRBV19 and TRBJ2-6, the CDR3 gives the full variable domain: DGGITQSPKYLFRKEGQNVTLSCEQNLNHDAMYWYRQDPGQGLRLIYYSQIVNDFQKGDIAEGYSVSREKKESFPLTVTSAQKNPTAFYLCASRGSSGANVLTFGAGSRLTVL.

In this sample, this clone is medium-sized. The chain is built from TRBV16 and TRBJ2-7; D might be TRBD1 (6 bases). The CDR3 is 15 residues long. Germline lookup yields CDR1 KGHSY and CDR2 FQNENV. Trimming took off 2 bases at V and 0 bases at J, with 11 bases between the two ends. The DNA for the CDR3 is TGTGCCAGCAGCCAAGGTTCACAGGGCTCCTACGAGCAGTACTTC. Translated: CASSQGSQGSYEQYF. The entire variable domain, with the rest obtained from reference TRBV16 and TRBJ2-7, is as follows: GEEVAQTPKHLVRGEGQKAKLYCAPIKGHSYVFWYQQVLKNEFKFLISFQNENVFDETGMPKERFSAKCLPNSPCSLEIQATKLEDSAVYFCASSQGSQGSYEQYFGPGTRLTVT.

V usage is TRBV5-6 and J usage is TRBJ1-5; D is unclear. Germline-derived CDR1 and CDR2 are SGHDT and YYEEEE. The V end lost 1 base, the J end lost 2 bases, and 4 bases lay between the germline ends. The CDR3 is 13 residues long. The CDR3 DNA is TGTGCCAGCAGCTTGAAGGGCAATCAGCCCCAGCATTTT. It yields the protein CASSLKGNQPQHF.

The J gene is TRBJ2-2, the V gene TRBV11-2; the D is unclear. The germline CDR1 and CDR2 sequences are SGHAT and FQNNGV. This CDR3 contains 16 residues. The V end was cut by 1 base, the J end by 3 bases, with 12 bases between. The CDR3 here is CASSLVPTLYTGELFF. The CDR3 bases are TGTGCCAGCAGCTTAGTACCCACTCTCTACACCGGGGAGCTGTTTTTT.

This chain connects TRBV10-3 to TRBJ2-7; D may be TRBD1 (5 bases). The germline CDR1 and CDR2 sequences are ENHRY and SYGVKD. V was pared by 6 bases and J by 5 bases, with 14 bases between. The length of the CDR3 is 13 residues. This CDR3 reads CAIRAQGADEQYF. The DNA for the CDR3 is TGTGCCATCAGGGCTCAGGGTGCGGACGAGCAGTACTTC.

The chain is built from TRBV15 and TRBJ1-5; D call uncertain. Per germline, CDR1 LNHNV and CDR2 YYDKDF (reference sequence). Trimming stripped 5 bases from V and 7 bases from J, with 12 bases between. CDR3 size: 13 residues. CDR3 in DNA: TGTGCCACCAGCCTATACAATGGGCAGCCCCAGCATTTT. It codes for CATSLYNGQPQHF.

The genes are TRBV7-3 and TRBJ1-1; D gene ambiguous. Germline-derived CDR1 and CDR2 are SGHTA and FQGTGA. V lost 2 bases and J 6 bases, leaving 13 bases between the germline ends. This CDR3 has 14 amino acids. For the CDR3, the DNA is TGTGCCAGCAGCTTACCTCGACATATCCCTGAAGCTTTCTTT. It specifies CASSLPRHIPEAFF.

V is TRBV6-5 and J is TRBJ1-2; 7 positions agree with TRBD1. Germline loops: CDR1 MNHEY, CDR2 SVGAGI. V trimming: 7 bases; J trimming: 4 bases; junction bases outside the gene matches: 9. This CDR3 has 14 amino acids. The CDR3 loop is CASTESQGIYGYTF. CDR3 nucleotides: TGTGCCAGCACCGAATCACAGGGGATCTATGGCTACACCTTC.

A note on this clone: Its ends do not fully match the called genes, so a read error is possible. The chain links TRBV11-2 to TRBJ1-3; D unclear. The CDR3 consists of 16 residues. Germline V gene data show CDR1 as SGHAT and CDR2 as FQNNGV. As DNA, the CDR3 is TGTGCCAGCAGCGTAGAGCCGTTCTCGTTTGGAAACACCATATATTTT. This translates into CASSVEPFSFGNTIYF.

The chain carries TRBV13 and TRBJ2-6, with 14 bases identical to TRBD2. Germline CDR1 PRHDT, CDR2 FYEKMQ (reference sequence). This CDR3 spans 15 amino acids. V trimming: 6 bases; J trimming: 12 bases; junction bases outside the gene matches: 7. The CDR3 coding sequence is TGTGCCAGCAGATTGGGGACTAGCGGGGGCGGCGTCCTGACTTTC. This encodes CASRLGTSGGGVLTF. Filled out from reference TRBV13 and TRBJ2-6, the complete variable domain reads AAGVIQSPRHLIKEKRETATLKCYPIPRHDTVYWYQQGPGQDPQFLISFYEKMQSDKGSIPDRFSAQQFSDYHSELNMSSLELGDSALYFCASRLGTSGGGVLTFGAGSRLTVL.

CDR3 amino acids: CAIGTGGAGGYTF. The CDR3 nucleotides are TGTGCCATCGGGACAGGGGGCGCGGGTGGCTACACCTTC. The chain carries TRBV10-3 and TRBJ1-2; 12 nucleotides line up with TRBD1. Germline V gene sequence: CDR1 ENHRY, CDR2 SYGVKD. J lost 7 bases, V lost 8 bases, and 5 bases had no gene match. The CDR3 is made up of 13 amino acids.